This passage covers 24 T cell receptor beta chains from one sample sequenced in a study of OX40 agonist ivuxolimab in advanced cancers. Profiled with immunoSEQ multiplex PCR; TCRdb holds only in-frame clones, not every one. The sample carries more than 80,000 clones, about 91% recorded once. The source material was CD4+ or CD8+ T cells sorted from blood, sampled in a trial of the OX40 agonist ivuxolimab. The origin of the receptors is an adult with an advanced solid tumor such as melanoma, head and neck, liver or kidney cancer.

The CDR3, as DNA: TGCGCCAGCAGTGACCGACAGGGGGGGGTCTATGGCTACACCTTC. Amino acid sequence: CASSDRQGGVYGYTF. The chain has TRBV10-2 and TRBJ1-2; TRBD1 agrees at 9 bases. This CDR3 has 15 residues. The germline V gene has CDR1 WSHSY and CDR2 SAAADI. J gave up 4 bases and V 3 bases, and 6 bases lay outside the gene matches.

The chain has TRBV5-6 and TRBJ2-2; D remains unclear. The CDR3 length is 11 residues. Germline CDR1 reads SGHDT; CDR2 reads YYEEEE. The V and J ends lost 3 bases and 8 bases respectively, with 5 bases between them. The CDR3 loop is CASSSTGELFF. The CDR3 DNA reads as TGTGCCAGCAGCTCGACAGGGGAGCTGTTTTTT.

The J gene is TRBJ2-3, the V gene TRBV4-3; D gene ambiguous. Germline V gene data show CDR1 as LGHNA and CDR2 as YSLEER. The V gene lost 1 base and the J gene lost 0 bases, with 5 bases spanning the gap. The CDR3 has 14 residues. CDR3 region: CASSQGGSTDTQYF. CDR3 sequence (DNA): TGCGCCAGCAGCCAAGGAGGAAGCACAGATACGCAGTATTTT.

The chain couples TRBV5-1 to TRBJ2-1; the D is unclear. Germline CDR1 and CDR2: SGHRS and YFSETQ. The CDR3 runs 14 residues. V shed 4 bases and J shed 1 base, with 9 bases lying between them. The CDR3 region has the DNA TGCGCCAGCAGCATAAGCGCGTCCTACAATGAGCAGTTCTTC. This gives the protein CASSISASYNEQFF.

The genes are TRBV11-2 and TRBJ2-5; TRBD1 matches 8 bases. The CDR3 is 14 amino acids. The trim removed 6 bases at V and 4 bases at J, leaving 7 bases unmatched. CDR1 SGHAT and CDR2 FQNNGV come from the germline V gene. CDR3 in DNA: TGTGCCAGCAGACTGACAGGGGTCGTAGAGACCCAGTACTTC. Amino acid sequence: CASRLTGVVETQYF.

This clone was seen just once. In DNA, the CDR3 is TGTGCCAGCAGCTTAGGACAGGGGGCCACCGGGGAGCTGTTTTTT. This sequence encodes CASSLGQGATGELFF. This chain connects TRBV7-2 to TRBJ2-2; 10 bases map to TRBD1. The V gene end was trimmed by 1 base and the J gene end by 4 bases; junction bases not matched to a gene: 0. The germline V gene has CDR1 SGHTA and CDR2 FQGNSA. CDR3 length equals 15 residues.

The CDR3 sequence: CAISESGGTYNEQFF. The CDR3 bases are TGTGCCATCAGTGAGTCCGGGGGCACCTACAATGAGCAGTTCTTC. The chain employs TRBV10-3 and TRBJ2-1; tentatively, D is TRBD1 or TRBD2 (6 bases each). The CDR3 is 15 amino acids. The germline V gene encodes CDR1 ENHRY and CDR2 SYGVKD. The germline V and J ends were trimmed by 0 bases and 2 bases, with 8 bases remaining between them.

This sequence joins TRBV15 and TRBJ2-5; the D is unclear. Germline-derived CDR1 and CDR2 are LNHNV and YYDKDF (reference sequence). The CDR3 extends over 12 amino acids. Trimming took off 0 bases at V and 7 bases at J, with 6 bases between the two ends. The CDR3 spells CATSRDHSTQYF. CDR3 sequence (DNA): TGTGCCACCAGCAGAGACCACTCGACCCAGTACTTC.

The V call is TRBV28, the J call TRBJ2-3; D is ambiguous. V lost 6 bases to trimming and J lost 0 bases, with 10 bases between them. CDR1 and CDR2 (germline): MDHEN, SYDVKM. This CDR3 contains 14 residues. This CDR3 reads CASRSPGSTDTQYF. The CDR3 DNA is TGTGCCAGCAGGTCTCCCGGAAGCACAGATACGCAGTATTTT.

The chain uses TRBV5-1 and TRBJ2-7, with 9 bases that match TRBD1. CDR1 SGHRS and CDR2 YFSETQ come from the germline V gene. The CDR3 has 15 residues. V was pared by 2 bases and J by 2 bases, with 5 bases of the junction left unmatched. The CDR3 sequence: CASSFLGTGPYEQYF. Written as DNA, the CDR3 is TGCGCCAGCAGCTTCCTTGGGACAGGGCCCTACGAGCAGTACTTC.

V usage is TRBV5-8 and J usage is TRBJ2-6, with 8 positions matching TRBD2. This CDR3 comprises 18 residues. With 1 base clipped from V and 4 bases from J, the junction kept 10 bases outside the gene matches. Germline assignment: CDR1 SGHTS and CDR2 YDEGEE. The CDR3 sequence is CASSLWKGGRSGANVLTF. For the CDR3, the DNA is TGTGCCAGCAGCTTGTGGAAGGGCGGGAGGTCAGGGGCCAACGTCCTGACTTTC.

The chain combines TRBV21-1 with TRBJ2-3; TRBD1, the table's D call, lacks a check against the DNA. TRBV21-1 is termed a pseudogene. The CDR3 sequence is 20 residues long. This CDR3 is CASFKEGTGAILTPTDTQYF. Written as DNA, the CDR3 is TGTGCCAGCTTTAAAGAGGGGACAGGGGCTATTTTAACCCCCACAGATACGCAGTATTTT.

The chain couples TRBV4-1 to TRBJ1-2; D call uncertain. The CDR3 spans 14 residues. Trimming took 0 bases from V and 5 from J, leaving 10 bases between them. Germline loops: CDR1 MGHRA, CDR2 YSYEKL. The CDR3 loop reads CASSQERRGYGYTF. The CDR3 region has the DNA TGCGCCAGCAGCCAAGAAAGGCGGGGATATGGCTACACCTTC.

The rearrangement uses TRBV19 and TRBJ2-7; perhaps D is TRBD1 or TRBD2 (6 bases each). The CDR3 is 18 residues long. CDR1 is LNHDA and CDR2 is SQIVND in the germline V gene (reference sequence). Trimming pared 6 bases from V and 2 bases from J, leaving 26 bases between. CDR3 protein: CASSSNGLSDRTTYEQYF. CDR3 nucleotides: TGTGCCAGTAGCTCGAACGGTTTATCCGACAGGACTACCTACGAGCAGTACTTC.

This clone appeared a single time. The chain links TRBV4-1 to TRBJ1-2; 8 positions match TRBD1. J gave up 2 bases and V 5 bases, and 10 bases lay outside the gene matches. The CDR3 has 16 residues. Germline V CDR1 and CDR2: MGHRA, YSYEKL. Written as DNA, the CDR3 is TGCGCCAGCAGCGAAGCCCCCAGGGGGCTGAACTATGGCTACACCTTC. The encoded protein is CASSEAPRGLNYGYTF.

The chain uses TRBV7-8 and TRBJ2-1; 10 bases fit TRBD2. The germline gives CDR1 SGHVS, CDR2 FQNEAQ. The CDR3 is 17 amino acids. V lost 2 bases to trimming and J lost 7 bases; unmatched junction nucleotides: 11. The CDR3: CASSLYGTSADRNEQFF. The CDR3 DNA is TGTGCCAGCAGCTTATACGGGACTAGCGCGGATAGGAATGAGCAGTTCTTC.

The chain carries TRBV7-2 and TRBJ1-3; D not certain. The CDR3 contains 15 residues. Trimming shortened V by 2 bases and J by 6 bases, and 14 bases separated the two germline ends. Looked up from germline, CDR1 is SGHTA and CDR2 is FQGNSA. The CDR3 nucleotides are TGTGCCAGCAGCTTATCCACATCACTCCTAAACACCATATATTTT. It yields the protein CASSLSTSLLNTIYF.

As concerns this clone: One junction end does not reproduce the germline sequence, and a read error may be involved. The rearrangement joins TRBV2 to TRBJ2-2, with D unresolved. The CDR3 totals 12 residues. CDR1 is SNHLY and CDR2 is FYNNEI in the germline V gene. CDR3 coding DNA: TGTGCAAGCAGTGTCCAGTCGAGGTCGCTGTTTTTT. Residues: CASSVQSRSLFF.

The rearrangement joins TRBV6-5 to TRBJ2-2; D ambiguous. This CDR3 region has 12 residues. Germline CDR1 is MNHEY and CDR2 is SVGAGI. V lost 3 bases to trimming and J lost 5 bases, with 4 bases between them. The CDR3 DNA is TGTGCCAGCAGTTATCGGACCGGGGAGCTGTTTTTT. This gives the protein CASSYRTGELFF.

The genes are TRBV6-5 and TRBJ2-1; 12 bases match TRBD2. CDR1 and CDR2 (germline): MNHEY, SVGAGI. Trimming removed 2 bases from V and 9 bases from J; junction bases left unmatched: 8. CDR3 size: 16 residues. The CDR3 sequence is CASSYLAGGNRGEQFF. CDR3 DNA: TGTGCCAGCAGTTACCTAGCGGGAGGGAATAGAGGTGAGCAGTTCTTC.

This rearrangement joins TRBV4-2 to TRBJ2-3, with 11 bases identical to TRBD2. Germline assignment: CDR1 LGHNA and CDR2 YNFKEQ. CDR3 length: 16 residues. The junction had 2 bases not matched to a gene; V was cut back by 0 bases and J by 3 bases. The DNA of the CDR3 is TGTGCCAGCAGCCAAGATATAGCGGGAGGGACAGATACGCAGTATTTT. It encodes CASSQDIAGGTDTQYF.

As concerns this clone: The same CDR3 is also encoded by other DNA sequences in this sample. The chain couples TRBV18 to TRBJ2-5; no firm D call. There are 12 residues in the CDR3. CDR1 and CDR2 (germline): KGHSH, LQKENI. Trimming removed 3 bases from V and 2 bases from J, with 4 bases in between. As DNA, the CDR3 is TGTGCCAGCTCACCGCCACAAGAGACCCAGTACTTC. This encodes CASSPPQETQYF.

The chain carries TRBV28 and TRBJ2-7, with D tentatively TRBD2 (6 bases). This CDR3 is built from 14 residues. CDR1 and CDR2 from the germline V gene are MDHEN and SYDVKM. V lost 2 bases and J lost 6, with 14 bases in between. CDR3 nucleotides: TGTGCCAGCAGTTTACTGGGGGGATTTCTCGAGCAGTACTTC. It yields the protein CASSLLGGFLEQYF. The variable domain in full, with the rest retrieved from reference TRBV28 and TRBJ2-7, is DVKVTQSSRYLVKRTGEKVFLECVQDMDHENMFWYRQDPGLGLRLIYFSYDVKMKEKGDIPEGYSVSREKKERFSLILESASTNQTSMYLCASSLLGGFLEQYFGPGTRLTVT.

The chain uses TRBV2 and TRBJ2-2, with 12 bases lining up with TRBD1. V was pared by 5 bases and J by 8 bases, with 3 bases of the junction left unmatched. Germline V gene lookup returns CDR1 SNHLY and CDR2 FYNNEI. This CDR3 comprises 14 residues. CDR3 residues: CASSRDRGQGELFF. Written as DNA, the CDR3 is TGTGCCAGCAGTAGGGACAGGGGGCAAGGGGAGCTGTTTTTT. Together with reference TRBV2 and TRBJ2-2, the CDR3 gives the full variable domain: EPEVTQTPSHQVTQMGQEVILRCVPISNHLYFYWYRQILGQKVEFLVSFYNNEISEKSEIFDDQFSVERPDGSNFTLKIRSTKLEDSAMYFCASSRDRGQGELFFGEGSRLTVL.